The T cell receptor (beta chain) under discussion was sequenced for a study of cytomegalovirus exposure and HLA in healthy donors. Whole-study context: Inside one of the first data releases sat about 85 million unique TCRs taken from HLA-typed donors. Regarding the study as a whole: The study listed roughly 150 cytomegalovirus-associated TCR beta chains. Several top significant clusters appeared, in a later analysis, to be linked to common viral pathogens.

Use of 60 Vbeta and 13 Jbeta primers characterized the PCR. Original processing notes: Later analysis identified around 85 million unique TCR beta chains, around 10 million shared. The repertoire was sequenced with immunoSEQ multiplex PCR; TCRdb's copy has only in-frame clones and lacks some. V and J calls and clone size are copied from that table; D and trimming were computed from the DNA. The sample consists of 80,000 or so clones, 70% to 80% of them appearing once. Points on this clone: Antigen unknown.

Material for sequencing was PBMCs. This clonotype was obtained from a man in his forties in good health and CMV-seronegative.

For the CDR3, the DNA is TGTGCCAGTAGTATCGACACGTCCCGGGGGTACAATGAGCAGTTCTTC. Translating it yields CASSIDTSRGYNEQFF. This chain uses TRBV19 with TRBJ2-1; weak D call: TRBD2 (6 bases). The V gene lost 3 bases and the J gene lost 4 bases, with 16 bases spanning the gap. The CDR3 runs 16 residues. Germline CDR1 is LNHDA and CDR2 is SQIVND (reference sequence).